This T cell receptor (beta chain) was sequenced in a study of metastatic and nonmetastatic thyroid tumors. Study-level information: It was across blood and tumor or nodule tissue from malignant and benign thyroid patients that repertoires were compared.

Thyroid surgery had not been preceded by any treatment in any patient. Germline loops: CDR1 LGHNA, CDR2 YNFKEQ. This CDR3 region has 15 residues. Unmatched junction bases numbered 9, after V lost 5 bases and J lost 7 bases. Authors' data handling: The authors used CDR3 differences across clinicopathological groups to build a distant-metastasis classifier for papillary thyroid cancer. TCRdb re-called the PCR reads through MiXCR. Here the V and J calls rest on TCRdb's processing, not on the authors' analysis. This table has some 33,000 clones, 15% appearing once. Findings of the study overall: Compared with benign nodules, malignant thyroid tumors were reported to have significantly higher TCR beta diversity in both blood and tumor.

This clone was seen ten or more times. Its target is not known. The sample taken for sequencing was blood. The V gene is TRBV4-2, the J gene TRBJ2-4; 9 nucleotides align to TRBD1. The source is a male donor with papillary thyroid cancer or a benign thyroid nodule (not recorded which). Some clones in this sample may be carry-over from other donors' samples. As DNA, the CDR3 is TGTGCCAGCAGCATGGCCGGGACAGGGTCCAACATTCAGTACTTC. It yields the protein CASSMAGTGSNIQYF.